This TCR beta chain emerged from a study of radiotherapy plus CTLA-4 blockade in lung cancer. The V gene's germline CDR1 is MDHEN and CDR2 SYDVKM. J lost 14 bases, V lost 5 bases, and 16 bases had no gene match. The CDR3 sequence is 15 residues long. This table comes from immunoSEQ multiplex PCR, and its TCRdb copy is limited to in-frame clones, with some not included. The table includes around 70,000 clones, around 69% detected once. This TCR came from a human donor with non-small cell lung cancer whose response to radiotherapy plus ipilimumab could not be evaluated. Some clones in this sample may be carry-over from other donors' samples. This specimen consisted of peripheral blood, obtained from a patient treated with radiotherapy plus ipilimumab. V gene TRBV28 combines with J gene TRBJ2-3; 10 bases map to TRBD2. The CDR3 sequence is CASSPSGGQPGRRYF. Written as DNA, the CDR3 is TGTGCCAGCAGTCCTAGCGGGGGCCAGCCCGGGAGGCGGTATTTT.